Only a few counts were recorded for the clone carrying this T cell receptor beta chain. The antigen is not known. One heparinised draw of blood, averaging roughly 110 mL, came from each donor. This CDR3 contains 11 residues. Trimming took off 6 bases at V and 5 bases at J, with 5 bases between the two ends. Germline loops: CDR1 PRHDT, CDR2 FYEKMQ (reference sequence). This record belongs to a study of beta chain features in type 1 diabetes. Findings of the study overall: People with Type 1 diabetes carried modestly yet significantly shorter TCRB CDR3s in all four CD4+ subsets. Healthy donors had naive, central memory and Treg TCRB repertoires that appeared less similar than those seen among patients.

Sequenced material consisted of expressed TCRB transcripts (all of the isolated RNA was reverse transcribed). Method: immunoSEQ multiplex PCR; TCRdb's copy keeps in-frame clones and lacks some. The repertoire holds about 650,000 clones, over 10% seen once, with around 0.12% in the top ten. The V and J genes are TRBV13 and TRBJ2-1; no definite D call. Sequencing was performed on naive CD4+ T cells from blood. The source of this sequence is a man under 40 with type 1 diabetes. This CDR3 is CASSGNNEQFF. The DNA for the CDR3 is TGTGCCAGCAGTGGTAACAATGAGCAGTTCTTC.